The following is a T cell receptor (beta chain) sequence with its context. CD8+ and CD4+ T cells taken from blood had their TCR beta sequenced. The multiple sclerosis control group consisted of treatment-naive patients whose relapsing-remitting disease, which was either stable or active, fulfilled revised McDonald criteria. Negative isolation yielded CD4+ and CD8+ T cells, and FACS enriched TEMRA cells. The ends were cut back, 7 bases at V and 2 bases at J, with 11 bases in the middle. The CDR3 runs 12 residues. CDR1 and CDR2 from the germline V gene are SQVTM and ANQGSEA. This entry belongs to a study of CD8 T cells in Susac syndrome. Random hexamers were used to reverse transcribe an amount of about 0.5 to 1 ug RNA. TCR beta CDR3 was amplified by immunoSEQ multiplex PCR. This amplification extended across 54 Vbeta and 13 Jbeta segments. TCRdb used MiXCR to reprocess the immunoSEQ multiplex PCR reads, holding one entry per CDR3 protein. This sample carries 150,000 to 200,000 distinct CDR3 sequences, approximately 93% of them seen once, and the ten largest clones take around 0.09%.

This rearrangement joins TRBV29-1 to TRBJ1-2, with a possible D match to TRBD1 (5 bases). This TCR came from a human donor with multiple sclerosis. The sequencing sample was made of CD4+ T cells from PBMCs. CDR3 DNA sequence: TGCAGCGCCGGGGGAGAGAACTATGGCTACACCTTC. It is translated as CSAGGENYGYTF. The full variable domain, completed using reference TRBV29-1 and TRBJ1-2, is SAVISQKPSRDICQRGTSLTIQCQVDSQVTMMFWYRQQPGQSLTLIATANQGSEATYESGFVIDKFPISRPNLTFSTLTVSNMSPEDSSIYLCSAGGENYGYTFGSGTRLTVV.